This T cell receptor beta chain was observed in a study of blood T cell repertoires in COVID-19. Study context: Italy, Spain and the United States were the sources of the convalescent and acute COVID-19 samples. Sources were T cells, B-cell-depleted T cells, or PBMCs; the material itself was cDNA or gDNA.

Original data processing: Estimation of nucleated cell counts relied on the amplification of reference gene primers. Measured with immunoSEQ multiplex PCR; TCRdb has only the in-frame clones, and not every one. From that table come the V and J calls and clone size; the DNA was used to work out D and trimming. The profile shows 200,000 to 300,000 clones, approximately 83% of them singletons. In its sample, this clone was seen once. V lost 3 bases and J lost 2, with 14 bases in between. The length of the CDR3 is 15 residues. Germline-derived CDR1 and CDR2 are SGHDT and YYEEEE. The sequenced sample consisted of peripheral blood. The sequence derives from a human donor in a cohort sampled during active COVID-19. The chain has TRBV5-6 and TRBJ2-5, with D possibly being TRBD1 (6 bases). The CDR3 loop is CASSSYRVQQETQYF. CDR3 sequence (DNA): TGTGCCAGCAGCTCCTACAGGGTCCAGCAAGAGACCCAGTACTTC.